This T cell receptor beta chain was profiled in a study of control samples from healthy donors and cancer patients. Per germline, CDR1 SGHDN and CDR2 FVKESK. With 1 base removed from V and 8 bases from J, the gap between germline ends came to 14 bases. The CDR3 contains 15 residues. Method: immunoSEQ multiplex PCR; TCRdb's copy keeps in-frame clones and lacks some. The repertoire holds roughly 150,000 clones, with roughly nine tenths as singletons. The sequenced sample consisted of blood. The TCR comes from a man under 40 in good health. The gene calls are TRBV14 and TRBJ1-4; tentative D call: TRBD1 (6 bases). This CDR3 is CASSQAGAGVEKLFF. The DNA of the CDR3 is TGTGCCAGCAGCCAAGCCGGGGCAGGGGTAGAAAAACTGTTTTTT.